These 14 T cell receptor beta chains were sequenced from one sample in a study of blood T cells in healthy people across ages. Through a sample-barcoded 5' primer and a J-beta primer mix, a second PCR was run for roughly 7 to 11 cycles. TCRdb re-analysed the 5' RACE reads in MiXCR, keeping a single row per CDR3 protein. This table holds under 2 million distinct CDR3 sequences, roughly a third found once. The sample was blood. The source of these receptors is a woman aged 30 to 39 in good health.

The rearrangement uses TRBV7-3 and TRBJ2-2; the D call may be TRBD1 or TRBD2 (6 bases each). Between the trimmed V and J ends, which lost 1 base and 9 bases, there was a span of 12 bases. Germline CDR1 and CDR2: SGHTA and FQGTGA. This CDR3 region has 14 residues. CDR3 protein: CASSLSGGPRELFF. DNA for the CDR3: TGTGCCAGCAGCTTAAGTGGGGGGCCACGGGAGCTGTTTTTT.

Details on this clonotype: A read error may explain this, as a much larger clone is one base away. The CDR3 spells CASSQDRLVGTQETQYF. As DNA, the CDR3 is TGTGCCAGCAGCCAAGATCGTCTAGTGGGGACCCAAGAGACCCAGTACTTC. The chain has TRBV4-2 and TRBJ2-5; D assignment may be TRBD1 or TRBD2 (5 bases each). The CDR3 covers 17 residues. Germline values: CDR1 LGHNA, CDR2 YNFKEQ. V was pared by 0 bases and J by 1 base, with 15 bases between.

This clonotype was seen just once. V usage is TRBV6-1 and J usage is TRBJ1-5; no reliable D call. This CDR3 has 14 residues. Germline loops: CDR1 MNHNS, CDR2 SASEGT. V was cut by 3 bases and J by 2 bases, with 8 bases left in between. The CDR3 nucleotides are TGTGCCAGCAGTGAGCGTACTCGCAATCAGCCCCAGCATTTT. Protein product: CASSERTRNQPQHF.

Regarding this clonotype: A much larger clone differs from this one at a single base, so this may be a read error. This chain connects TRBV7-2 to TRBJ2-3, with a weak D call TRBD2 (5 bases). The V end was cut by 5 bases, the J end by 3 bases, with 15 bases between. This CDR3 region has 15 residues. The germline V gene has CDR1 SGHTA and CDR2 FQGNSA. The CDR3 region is CASSPGVKRTDTQYF. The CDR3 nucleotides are TGTGCCAGCAGCCCCGGAGTGAAGCGGACAGATACGCAGTATTTT.

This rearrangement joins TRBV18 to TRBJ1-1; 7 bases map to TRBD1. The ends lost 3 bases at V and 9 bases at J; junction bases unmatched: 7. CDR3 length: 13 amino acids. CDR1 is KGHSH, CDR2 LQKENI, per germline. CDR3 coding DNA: TGTGCCAGCTCACCGAGACAGGGAGTTCAAGCTTTCTTT. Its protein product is CASSPRQGVQAFF.

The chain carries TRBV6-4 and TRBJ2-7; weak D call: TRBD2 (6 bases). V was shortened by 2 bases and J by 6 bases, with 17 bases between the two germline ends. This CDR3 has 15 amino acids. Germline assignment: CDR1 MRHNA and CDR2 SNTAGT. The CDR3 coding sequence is TGTGCCAGCAGTGACATTCGGGACTGGAAGTGCGAGCAGTACTTC. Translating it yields CASSDIRDWKCEQYF.

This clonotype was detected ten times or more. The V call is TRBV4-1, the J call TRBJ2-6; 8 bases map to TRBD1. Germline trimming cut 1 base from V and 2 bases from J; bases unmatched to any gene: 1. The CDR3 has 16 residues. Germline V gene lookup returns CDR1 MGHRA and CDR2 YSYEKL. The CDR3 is CASSQGRGPGANVLTF. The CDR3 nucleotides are TGCGCCAGCAGCCAAGGCAGGGGGCCTGGGGCCAACGTCCTGACTTTC.

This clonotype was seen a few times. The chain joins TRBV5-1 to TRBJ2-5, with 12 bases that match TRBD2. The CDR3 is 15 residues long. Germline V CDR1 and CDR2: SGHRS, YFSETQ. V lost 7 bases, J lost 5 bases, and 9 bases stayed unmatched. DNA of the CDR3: TGCGCCAGCTTACCCCTAGCGGGGGGGCGGGAGACCCAGTACTTC. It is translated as CASLPLAGGRETQYF.

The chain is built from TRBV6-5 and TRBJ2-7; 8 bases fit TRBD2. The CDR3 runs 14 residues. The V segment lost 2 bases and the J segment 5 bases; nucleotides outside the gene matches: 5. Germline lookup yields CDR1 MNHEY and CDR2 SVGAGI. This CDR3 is CASSYGREVHEQYF. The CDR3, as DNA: TGTGCCAGCAGTTACGGGCGGGAGGTCCACGAGCAGTACTTC.

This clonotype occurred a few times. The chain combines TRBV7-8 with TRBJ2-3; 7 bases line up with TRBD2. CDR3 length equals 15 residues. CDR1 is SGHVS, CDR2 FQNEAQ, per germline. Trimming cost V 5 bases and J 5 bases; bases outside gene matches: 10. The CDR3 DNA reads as TGTGCCAGCAGCAGGAACGGGGGGTTGGTAGATACGCAGTATTTT. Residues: CASSRNGGLVDTQYF.

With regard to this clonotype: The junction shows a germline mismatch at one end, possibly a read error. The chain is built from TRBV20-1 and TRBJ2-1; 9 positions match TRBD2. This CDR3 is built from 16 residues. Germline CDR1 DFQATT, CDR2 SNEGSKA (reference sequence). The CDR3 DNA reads TGCAGTACTAGAAACGTTCGGACTAGCGCAGACAATGAGCAGTTCTTC. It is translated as CSTRNVRTSADNEQFF.

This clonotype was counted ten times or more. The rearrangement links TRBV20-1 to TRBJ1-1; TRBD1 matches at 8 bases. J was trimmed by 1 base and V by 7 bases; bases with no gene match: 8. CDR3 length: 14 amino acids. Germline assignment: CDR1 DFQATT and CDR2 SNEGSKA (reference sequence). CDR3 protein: CSVGLGQANTEAFF. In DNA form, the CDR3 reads TGCAGTGTGGGGCTGGGACAGGCGAACACTGAAGCTTTCTTT.

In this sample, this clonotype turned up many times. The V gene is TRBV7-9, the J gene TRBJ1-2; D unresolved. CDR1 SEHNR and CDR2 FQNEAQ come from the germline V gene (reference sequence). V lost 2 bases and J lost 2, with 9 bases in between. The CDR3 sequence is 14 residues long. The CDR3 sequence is CASSLTDGNYGYTF. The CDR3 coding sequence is TGTGCCAGCAGCTTAACGGACGGGAACTATGGCTACACCTTC.

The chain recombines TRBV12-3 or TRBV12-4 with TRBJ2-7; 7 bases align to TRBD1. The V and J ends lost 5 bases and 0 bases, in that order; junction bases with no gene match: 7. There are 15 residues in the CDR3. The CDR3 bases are TGTGCCAGCAGTGGTCGACAGGGAGACTCCTACGAGCAGTACTTC. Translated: CASSGRQGDSYEQYF.